Listed here is a single T cell receptor (beta chain). What this receptor recognizes is not known. No much larger clone is present one base from it, and per-base qualities are unavailable. CD8 naive samples were CD45RO-negative cells positively selected for CCR7, giving a CD45RA+CCR7+ population that excluded TemRA cells. The donors were healthy, HIV-negative adults with no recently reported acute infections or vaccinations. All donors were Caucasian adults living in Nashville, Tennessee, USA. Blood was collected by leukapheresis, and PBMCs were isolated by Ficoll-Histopaque density gradient centrifugation and then cryopreserved in liquid nitrogen vapor phase. Analytical flow cytometry was used to check the purity and quantity of every magnetically sorted T cell population. Genomic DNA was isolated from each sorted fraction and quantified by UV absorbance on a Nanodrop 2000c. There are 14 amino acids in the CDR3, from cysteine to phenylalanine inclusive. Only the CDR3 DNA stays, 42 bases, in frame from base 1. Trimming removed 5 bases from V and 3 bases from J; the gene matches leave 5 bases unexplained. Reading the germline V gene gives CDR1 MNHNS and CDR2 SASEGT.

The sample originates from a study of shared clonotypes between healthy human individuals (dated by TCRdb to 2018 to 2021). About the full investigation: The cohort comprised a couple of women and a few men aged 18 to 49 years. For each donor, CD4 naive and CD4 memory were each given three plates, CD8 naive was given two plates, and CD8 memory was given one plate. To estimate repertoire size and how much clonotypes are shared between individuals, the study performed deep sequencing of blood TCR repertoires from a handful of healthy adults. Different laboratories and diverse techniques were used to prepare libraries and sequence TCR repertoires, to increase sequencing depth and limit assay-specific biases. Between about 0.85 and 8.9 billion PBMCs per donor were obtained by leukapheresis. Beyond this particular receptor, the publication reports: Pairwise subsampling led to the expectation that sequencing depth would affect the degree of clonotype sharing among donors. Incomplete sequencing was indicated by rarefaction of sorted-subset datasets, despite the large sequencing depth. The genetic and exposure-history diversity represented was limited by the small number of donors. Sampling was limited to blood, and TCR repertoires in tissue likely differ from TCR repertoires in blood. Larger estimated clonotype richness was generally found for naive subsets than for memory subsets. Compared with non-shared clonotypes, the clonotypes found in all four sorted-subset donors had higher generation probabilities. Across a few donors, 4.5% to 6.5% of naive CD4, 3% to 3.5% of naive CD8, around 2.5% of memory CD4, and approximately 0.4% of memory CD8 clonotypes were shared.

TCR CDR3 regions were amplified from genomic DNA by multiplex PCR using the deep immunoSEQ assay. Extracted genomic DNA from each cell subset was spread evenly across all wells of several immunoSEQ 96-well plates, with each plate serving as a replicate. For sorted subsets, around 200 ng genomic DNA, equal to about 30,000 T cell genomes, was loaded into each replicate PCR. The purified libraries were quantified using a Qubit 3.0 fluorometer, sized with a Bioanalyzer 2100, and then quantified again using the KAPA Library Quantification kit. Every immunoSEQ 96-well plate was sequenced on a dedicated single-read 150-cycle Illumina NextSeq 550 flow cell. On the study's bioinformatics: The immunoSEQ output contained only junctional sequences without quality scores, so filtering could not match that applied to full-length reads. Sequences were annotated with PyIR, a Python wrapper for IgBLAST v1.9, and V/J genes and CDR3 were assigned using IMGT germline references. Reads were removed for weak V/J assignments (E-value above 1e-6), missing CDR3, stop codons, out-of-frame junctions, or ambiguous translated residues. A V3J clonotype was defined by an identical inferred V gene, J gene, and CDR3 amino acid sequence. The percentage overlap between two repertoires was calculated by dividing the number of shared unique clonotypes by the size of the smaller repertoire. RTK rarefaction, the Chao1 estimator, and Recon v2.1 estimates of unobserved clonotypes were used to assess repertoire richness. Generation probabilities for all TCRbeta clonotypes obtained by the gDNA method from a few donors were computed using OLGA. TCRdb holds this immuneACCESS table with in-frame rearrangements only. Some clones are missing; in checked studies, unresolved V genes explain under half, and the rest has no known cause. That table is the source of V, J and clone size, and D and trimming were worked out from the DNA. The sample data list roughly 810,000 clones, and about 97% of these were observed just once. Under 0.25% of the sample is held by the ten biggest clonotypes.

This chain is built from TRBV6-1 and TRBJ2-7; 9 of the junction bases match TRBD1. The sample consisted of naive CD8+ T cells sorted from blood. This specimen's cell subset or site label, per the study, means: CD45RA+CCR7+. The clonotype originates from a man aged 25 to 40 in good health. CDR3 sequence: CASSTGTGNYEQYF. The sequence in DNA is TGTGCCAGCAGTACCGGGACAGGGAACTACGAGCAGTACTTC.